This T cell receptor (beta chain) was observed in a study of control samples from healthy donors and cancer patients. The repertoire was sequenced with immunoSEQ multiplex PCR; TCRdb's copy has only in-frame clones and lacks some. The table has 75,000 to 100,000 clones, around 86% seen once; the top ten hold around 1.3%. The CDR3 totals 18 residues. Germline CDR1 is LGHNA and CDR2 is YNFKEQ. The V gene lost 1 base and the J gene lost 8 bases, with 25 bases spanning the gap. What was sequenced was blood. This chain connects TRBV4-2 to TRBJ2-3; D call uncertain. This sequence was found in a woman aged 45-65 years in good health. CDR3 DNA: TGTGCCAGCAGCCAAGGCCCTTCAGGAGCAAGCCCGTCGGGTACGCAGTATTTT. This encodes CASSQGPSGASPSGTQYF.